Included here is one T cell receptor beta chain sequence, with context. The antigen is undetermined. This record belongs to a study of T cells in Graves' hyperthyroidism and ophthalmopathy. RNA transcripts were the template for amplifying TCR beta CDR3 regions. First-round RT-PCR of the TCR CDR3 relied on the HTBI primer set. TCRdb reanalysed the multiplex PCR reads using MiXCR and keeps one entry per CDR3 protein. The sample consists of a few hundred thousand distinct CDR3 sequences, around 16% of them appearing once. CDR1 and CDR2 (germline): SQVTM, ANQGSEA. The CDR3 runs to 13 residues. Study observations and caveats: Most thyroid clonotypes expanded above 0.001 were also detected in blood.

This receptor was obtained from a woman between 25 and 40 years old with Graves' hyperthyroidism. Sequencing was carried out using blood. The chain combines TRBV29-1 with TRBJ2-7; TRBD2 is a possible D gene (6 bases). Matching the DNA end better, TRBJ2-1 makes the J call doubtful. CDR3 residues: CSVEIATDYEQFF. The CDR3 DNA reads as TGCAGCGTTGAGATAGCGACGGACTACGAGCAGTTCTTC.